This TCR beta chain is from a study of CD8+CD57+ T cells in acquired aplastic anemia. General study findings and limits: Lower repertoire diversity than in total CD4+ and CD8+ pools was seen for CD8+CD57+ cells in patients.

TCR beta VDJ and CDR3 profiling used genomic DNA as template. A single record per CDR3 protein comes from TCRdb applying MiXCR to the reads. The table has roughly 17,000 distinct CDR3 sequences, over 35% seen once. CDR3 size: 16 residues. Germline-derived CDR1 and CDR2 are DFQATT and SNEGSKA (reference sequence). V shed 3 bases, J shed 5 bases, and the junction held 10 bases outside the gene matches. By flow cytometry, patients selected for sequencing had shown an expansion of CD8+CD57+ cells. Every patient presented with severe acquired aplastic anemia. Receipt of therapy had not occurred in any patient by the time of blood sampling. Beads were used to enrich CD8+CD57+ cells, producing a mean 1.6 ug DNA. Worth noting for this clonotype: Its matching antigen is unknown.

The origin of this receptor is a human donor with aplastic anemia. Sequencing was carried out using CD8+CD57+ T cells sorted from PBMCs. The subset was: bead-enriched CD8+CD57+ effector memory T cells from SAA patients. The rearrangement links TRBV20-1 to TRBJ2-1; 10 nucleotides line up with TRBD2. Here the CDR3 DNA reads TGCAGTGCTAGGACCATCCTAGCGGGAGCTGACAATGAGCAGTTCTTC. Protein product: CSARTILAGADNEQFF.